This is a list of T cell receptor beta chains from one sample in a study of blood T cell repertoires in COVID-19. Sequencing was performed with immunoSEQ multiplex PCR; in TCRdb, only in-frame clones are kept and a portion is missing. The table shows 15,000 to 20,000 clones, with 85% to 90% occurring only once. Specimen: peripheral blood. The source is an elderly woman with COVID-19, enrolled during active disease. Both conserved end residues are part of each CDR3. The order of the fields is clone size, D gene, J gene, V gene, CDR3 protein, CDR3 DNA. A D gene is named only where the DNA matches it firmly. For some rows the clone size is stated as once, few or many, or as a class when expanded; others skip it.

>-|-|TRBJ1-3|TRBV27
CASRPTGAANGNTIYF
TGTGCCAGCAGACCTACTGGGGCAGCGAATGGAAACACCATATATTTT
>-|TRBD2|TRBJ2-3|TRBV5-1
CASSLTSGGSDTQYF
TGCGCCAGCAGTTTGACTAGCGGGGGGTCAGATACGCAGTATTTT
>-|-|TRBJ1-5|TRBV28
CASSLVRQLEPQHF
TGTGCCAGCAGTTTGGTCAGGCAATTAGAGCCCCAGCATTTT
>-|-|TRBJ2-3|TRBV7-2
CASSLFVGGGVTDTQYF
TGTGCCAGCAGCTTATTTGTCGGAGGAGGGGTCACAGATACGCAGTATTTT
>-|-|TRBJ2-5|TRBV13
CASEAGGTQETQYF
TGTGCCAGCGAGGCGGGCGGCACCCAAGAGACCCAGTACTTC
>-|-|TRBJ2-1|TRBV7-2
CASSLVSTYNEQFF
TGTGCCAGCAGCTTAGTTTCGACTTACAATGAGCAGTTCTTC
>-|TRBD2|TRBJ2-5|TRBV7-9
CASSPRTSGYQETQYF
TGTGCCAGCAGCCCGCGGACTAGCGGGTACCAAGAGACCCAGTACTTC
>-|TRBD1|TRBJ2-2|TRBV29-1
CSVGVGAGGYTGELFF
TGCAGCGTTGGAGTGGGAGCAGGGGGCTACACCGGGGAGCTGTTTTTT
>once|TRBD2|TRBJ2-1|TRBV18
CASSPGLAGDSEQFF
TGTGCCAGCTCCCCCGGACTAGCGGGAGATAGTGAGCAGTTCTTC
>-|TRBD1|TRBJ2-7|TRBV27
CASSPRDRGPIYEQYF
TGTGCCAGCAGTCCCCGGGACAGGGGGCCCATCTACGAGCAGTACTTC
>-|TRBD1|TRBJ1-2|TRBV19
CASSFRQGDSNYGYTF
TGTGCCAGTAGTTTCAGACAGGGAGACTCTAACTATGGCTACACCTTC
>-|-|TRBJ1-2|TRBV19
CASTFRGNYGYTF
TGTGCCAGTACGTTCCGGGGAAACTATGGCTACACCTTC
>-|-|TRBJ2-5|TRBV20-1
CSASGREGDVAQYF
TGCAGTGCTAGTGGGAGGGAGGGGGACGTGGCCCAGTACTTC
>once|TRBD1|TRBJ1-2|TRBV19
CARRVTGGEGFYGYTF
TGTGCCAGGCGAGTTACAGGGGGCGAGGGGTTCTATGGCTACACCTTC
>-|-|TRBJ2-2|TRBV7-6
CASSLGHLTGELFF
TGTGCCAGCAGCCTGGGACACCTTACCGGGGAGCTGTTTTTT
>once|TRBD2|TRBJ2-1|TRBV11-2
CASSSTSGRFEQFF
TGTGCCAGCAGTTCAACTAGCGGGAGGTTTGAGCAGTTCTTC
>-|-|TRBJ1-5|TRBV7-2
CASSLPRSNQPQHF
TGTGCCAGCAGCTTACCTCGGAGCAATCAGCCCCAGCATTTT
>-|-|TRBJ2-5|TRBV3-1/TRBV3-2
CASSPRGGETQYF
TGTGCCAGCAGCCCCAGGGGAGGGGAGACCCAGTACTTC
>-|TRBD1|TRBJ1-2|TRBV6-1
CASSEPGQGWIGYTF
TGTGCCAGCAGTGAACCGGGACAGGGTTGGATTGGCTACACCTTC
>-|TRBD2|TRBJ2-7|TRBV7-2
CASSLTSGSSYEQYF
TGTGCCAGCAGCTTGACTAGCGGTAGCTCCTACGAGCAGTACTTC
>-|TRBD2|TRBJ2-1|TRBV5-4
CASSLGGTTTNEQFF
TGTGCCAGCAGCTTGGGGGGGACTACTACCAATGAGCAGTTCTTC
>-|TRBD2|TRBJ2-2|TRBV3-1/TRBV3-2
CASSQARGGTTGELFF
TGTGCCAGCAGCCAAGCGCGGGGGGGCACCACCGGGGAGCTGTTTTTT
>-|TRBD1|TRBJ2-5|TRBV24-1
CATSDPTGGGETQYF
TGTGCCACCAGTGATCCCACAGGGGGCGGAGAGACCCAGTACTTC
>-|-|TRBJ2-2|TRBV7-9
CASSYRASMPSNTGELFF
TGTGCCAGCAGTTACAGGGCCTCGATGCCTTCGAACACCGGGGAGCTGTTTTTT
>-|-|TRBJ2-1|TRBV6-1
CASSEFRGNNEQFF
TGTGCCAGCAGTGAATTCAGGGGCAACAATGAGCAGTTCTTC
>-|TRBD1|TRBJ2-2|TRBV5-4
CASSGQGSGELFF
TGTGCCAGCAGCGGACAGGGTTCCGGGGAGCTGTTTTTT
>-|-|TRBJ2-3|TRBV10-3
CAISTRGTRGDTQYF
TGTGCCATCAGCACTAGAGGGACACGCGGGGATACGCAGTATTTT
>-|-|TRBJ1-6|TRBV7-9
CASGNRGSNSPLHF
TGTGCCAGCGGGAACCGGGGGTCTAATTCACCCCTCCACTTT
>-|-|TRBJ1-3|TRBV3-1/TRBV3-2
CASSPSSGNTIYF
TGTGCCAGCAGCCCGAGCTCTGGAAACACCATATATTTT
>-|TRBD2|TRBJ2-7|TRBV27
CASSSSGIVTYEQYF
TGTGCCAGCAGCTCTAGCGGGATTGTCACCTACGAGCAGTACTTC
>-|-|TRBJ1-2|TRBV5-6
CASSHDSNPYGYTF
TGTGCCAGCAGCCATGACAGTAACCCCTATGGCTACACCTTC
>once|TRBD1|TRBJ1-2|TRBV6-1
CASSATSGTGVWGYTF
TGTGCCAGCAGTGCTACCTCCGGGACAGGGGTTTGGGGCTACACCTTC
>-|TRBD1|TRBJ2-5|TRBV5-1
CASRGQGAGETQYF
TGCGCCAGCAGGGGACAGGGGGCGGGAGAGACCCAGTACTTC
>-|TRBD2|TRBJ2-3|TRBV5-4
CASSSSSGATDTQYF
TGTGCCAGCAGCTCGTCTAGCGGGGCCACAGATACGCAGTATTTT
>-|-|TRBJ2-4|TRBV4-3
CASSQRRLAKNIQYF
TGCGCCAGCAGCCAACGGCGACTAGCCAAAAACATTCAGTACTTC
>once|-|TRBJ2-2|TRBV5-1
CASSLAGTQNTGELFF
TGCGCCAGCAGCCTAGCCGGGACTCAAAACACCGGGGAGCTGTTTTTT
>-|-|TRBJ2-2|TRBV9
CASSAKRHRNTGELFF
TGTGCCAGCAGCGCCAAACGACATCGGAACACCGGGGAGCTGTTTTTT
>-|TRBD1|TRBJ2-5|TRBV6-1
CASSEARRDRWRRETQYF
TGTGCCAGCAGTGAAGCACGCCGGGACAGGTGGCGGAGGGAGACCCAGTACTTC
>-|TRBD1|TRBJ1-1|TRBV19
CASLGQLNTEAFF
TGTGCCAGTTTGGGACAGCTGAACACTGAAGCTTTCTTT
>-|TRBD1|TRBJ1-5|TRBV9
CASSVRQGARGSNQPQHF
TGTGCCAGCAGCGTTCGACAGGGGGCGCGAGGCAGCAATCAGCCCCAGCATTTT
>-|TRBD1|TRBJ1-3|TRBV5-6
CASSSRDRTSGNTIYF
TGTGCCAGCAGCTCCCGGGACAGGACCTCTGGAAACACCATATATTTT
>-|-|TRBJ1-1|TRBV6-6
CASSYSRGRDTEAFF
TGTGCCAGCAGTTACTCGAGGGGGAGGGACACTGAAGCTTTCTTT
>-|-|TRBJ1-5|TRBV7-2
CASSLQEGPNQPQHF
TGTGCCAGCAGCCTCCAGGAGGGACCCAATCAGCCCCAGCATTTT
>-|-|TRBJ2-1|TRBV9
CASSVLPHTYNEQFF
TGTGCCAGCAGCGTACTGCCCCACACCTACAATGAGCAGTTCTTC
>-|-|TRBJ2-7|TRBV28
CASSLRSVGGGEQYF
TGTGCCAGCAGTTTAAGAAGCGTAGGAGGTGGGGAGCAGTACTTC
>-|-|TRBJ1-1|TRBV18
CASSPAQDRNTEAFF
TGTGCCAGCTCACCAGCGCAGGACAGGAACACTGAAGCTTTCTTT
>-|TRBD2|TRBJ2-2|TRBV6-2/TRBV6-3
CASSQWGTTNTGELFF
TGTGCCAGCAGTCAATGGGGGACTACGAACACCGGGGAGCTGTTTTTT
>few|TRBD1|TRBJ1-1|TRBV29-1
CSGYRGTNTEAFF
TGCAGCGGATACAGGGGGACGAACACTGAAGCTTTCTTT
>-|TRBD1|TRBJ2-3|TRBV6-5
CASSPGQGTDTQYF
TGTGCCAGCAGTCCGGGACAGGGCACAGATACGCAGTATTTT
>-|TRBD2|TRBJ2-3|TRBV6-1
CASSVILAGGMDTQYF
TGTGCCAGCAGTGTGATTCTAGCGGGAGGGATGGATACGCAGTATTTT
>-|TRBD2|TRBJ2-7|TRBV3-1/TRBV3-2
CASSQDTGGYEQYF
TGTGCCAGCAGCCAAGATACGGGGGGCTACGAGCAGTACTTC
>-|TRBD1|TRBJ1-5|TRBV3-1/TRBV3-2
CASSLGQLNQPQHF
TGTGCCAGCAGCTTGGGACAGCTCAATCAGCCCCAGCATTTT
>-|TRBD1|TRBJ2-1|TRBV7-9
CASSPTLPPGQYNEQFF
TGTGCCAGCAGTCCGACTCTACCCCCGGGACAGTACAATGAGCAGTTCTTC
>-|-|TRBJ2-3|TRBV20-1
CSASASTDTQYF
TGCAGTGCTAGTGCTTCGACAGATACGCAGTATTTT
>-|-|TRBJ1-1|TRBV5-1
CASSFRPGTEAFF
TGCGCCAGCAGCTTTCGTCCGGGCACTGAAGCTTTCTTT
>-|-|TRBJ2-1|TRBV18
CASSATTGHYNEQFF
TGTGCCAGCTCAGCCACAACAGGGCACTACAATGAGCAGTTCTTC
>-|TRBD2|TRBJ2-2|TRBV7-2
CASSLERLAGGFSTGELFF
TGTGCCAGCAGCTTAGAGCGACTAGCGGGAGGGTTTAGCACCGGGGAGCTGTTTTTT
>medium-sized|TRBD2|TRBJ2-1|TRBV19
CASSLTSGDYNEQFF
TGTGCCAGTAGCCTGACTAGCGGGGACTACAATGAGCAGTTCTTC
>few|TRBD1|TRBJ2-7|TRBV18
CASSGTTGGLYEQYF
TGTGCCAGCTCAGGGACGACAGGGGGGCTTTACGAGCAGTACTTC
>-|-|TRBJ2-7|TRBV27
CASSPQGFSYEQYF
TGTGCCAGCAGTCCGCAGGGCTTTTCCTACGAGCAGTACTTC